The present TCR beta chain was sequenced within a study of blood T cell dynamics during melanoma immunotherapy. Study-wide results and limits: Unlike progressors, later disease-control patients had W3 repertoires gaining clonality or diversity.

This clone was counted a single time. Its antigen is not identified. The time point denotes: pre-treatment baseline. Every bulk PBMC sample received the same 350 ng of DNA. TCRdb's copy holds only in-frame clones and misses some; the assay was immunoSEQ multiplex PCR. The sample has about 13,000 clones, about nine tenths seen once. Germline V gene lookup returns CDR1 MNHEY and CDR2 SMNVEV (reference sequence). Trimming left V 7 bases short and J 0 bases short, with 8 bases between. This CDR3 region has 13 residues. The origin of this receptor is a human donor with melanoma. V usage is TRBV27 and J usage is TRBJ2-3; tentatively, D is TRBD2 (5 bases). Sequenced here: blood, sampled from a patient treated with checkpoint blockade. CDR3 sequence reads: CASKSGSTDTQYF. In DNA form, the CDR3 reads TGTGCCAGCAAAAGCGGAAGCACAGATACGCAGTATTTT.